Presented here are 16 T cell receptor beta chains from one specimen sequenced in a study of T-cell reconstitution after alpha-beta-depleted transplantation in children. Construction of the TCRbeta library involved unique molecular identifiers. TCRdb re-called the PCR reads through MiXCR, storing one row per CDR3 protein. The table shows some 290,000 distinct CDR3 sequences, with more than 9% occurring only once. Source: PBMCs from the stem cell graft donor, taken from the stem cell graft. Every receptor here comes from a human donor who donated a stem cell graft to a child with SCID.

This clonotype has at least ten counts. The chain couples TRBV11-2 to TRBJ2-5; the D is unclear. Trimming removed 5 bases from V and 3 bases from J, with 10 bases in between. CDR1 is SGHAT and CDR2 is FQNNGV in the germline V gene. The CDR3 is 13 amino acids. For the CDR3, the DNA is TGTGCCAGCAGCCCGGACGGTGAAGAGACCCAGTACTTC. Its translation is CASSPDGEETQYF.

Written as DNA, the CDR3 is TGTGCCAGCAGCCGGACAGGGACCACTGAAGCTTTCTTT. Protein: CASSRTGTTEAFF. The chain recombines TRBV6-4 with TRBJ1-1, with 8 bases fitting TRBD1. The CDR3 spans 13 residues. Germline V gene lookup returns CDR1 MRHNA and CDR2 SNTAGT. V lost 6 bases, J lost 4 bases, and 4 bases stayed unmatched.

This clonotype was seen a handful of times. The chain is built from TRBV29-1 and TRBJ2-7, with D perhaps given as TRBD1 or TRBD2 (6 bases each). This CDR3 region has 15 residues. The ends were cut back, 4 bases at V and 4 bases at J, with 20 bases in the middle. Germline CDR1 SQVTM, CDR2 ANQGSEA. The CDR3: CSVVLGAGGLYEQYF. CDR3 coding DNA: TGCAGCGTTGTTTTGGGGGCCGGGGGTTTGTACGAGCAGTACTTC.

Here the CDR3 reads CASSPDAGRSDTQYF. CDR3 DNA sequence: TGTGCCAGCAGCCCCGACGCGGGGCGCTCAGATACGCAGTATTTT. The gene calls are TRBV3-1 and TRBJ2-3; possible D gene TRBD2, 6 bases. There are 15 residues in the CDR3. Per the germline V gene, CDR1 is LGHDT and CDR2 is YNNKEL (reference sequence). V dropped 4 bases and J dropped 4 bases, with 15 bases sitting between them.

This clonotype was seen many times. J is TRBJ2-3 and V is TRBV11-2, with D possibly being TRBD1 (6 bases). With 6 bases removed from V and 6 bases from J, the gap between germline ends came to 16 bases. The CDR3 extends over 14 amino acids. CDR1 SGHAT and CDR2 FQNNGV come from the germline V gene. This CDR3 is CASRLGQLSDTQYF. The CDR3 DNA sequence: TGTGCCAGCAGGCTAGGACAGCTCTCGGATACGCAGTATTTT.

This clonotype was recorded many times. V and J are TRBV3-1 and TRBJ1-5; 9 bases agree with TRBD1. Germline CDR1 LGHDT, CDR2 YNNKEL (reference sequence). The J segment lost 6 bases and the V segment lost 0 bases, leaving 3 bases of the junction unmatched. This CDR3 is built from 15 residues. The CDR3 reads CASSQEGQGSQPQHF. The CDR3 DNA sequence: TGTGCCAGCAGCCAAGAGGGACAGGGTAGTCAGCCCCAGCATTTT.

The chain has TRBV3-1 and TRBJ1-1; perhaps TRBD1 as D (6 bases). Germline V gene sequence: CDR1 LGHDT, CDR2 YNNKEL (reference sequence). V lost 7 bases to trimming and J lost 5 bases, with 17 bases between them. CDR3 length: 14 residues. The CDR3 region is CASTYRAVGTEAFF. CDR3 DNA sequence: TGTGCCAGCACCTACAGGGCGGTTGGGACTGAAGCTTTCTTT.

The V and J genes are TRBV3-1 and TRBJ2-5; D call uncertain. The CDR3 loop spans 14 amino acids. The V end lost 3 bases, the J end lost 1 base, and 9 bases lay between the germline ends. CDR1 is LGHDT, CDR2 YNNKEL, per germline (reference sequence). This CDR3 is CASSHGPGQETQYF. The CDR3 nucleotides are TGTGCCAGCAGCCACGGTCCGGGCCAAGAGACCCAGTACTTC.

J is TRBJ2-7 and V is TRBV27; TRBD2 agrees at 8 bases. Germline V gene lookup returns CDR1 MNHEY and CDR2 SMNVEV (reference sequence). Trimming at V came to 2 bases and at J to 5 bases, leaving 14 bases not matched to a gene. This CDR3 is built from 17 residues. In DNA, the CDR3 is TGTGCCAGCAGTTTACCCGGGGGGGCCCGAGCAGGTCACGAGCAGTACTTC. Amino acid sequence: CASSLPGGARAGHEQYF.

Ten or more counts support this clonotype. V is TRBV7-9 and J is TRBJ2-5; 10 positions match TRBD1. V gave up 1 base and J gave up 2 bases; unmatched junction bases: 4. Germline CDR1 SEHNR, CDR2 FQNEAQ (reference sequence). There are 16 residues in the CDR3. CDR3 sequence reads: CASSLGDRGLQETQYF. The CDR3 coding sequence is TGTGCCAGCAGCTTAGGGGACAGGGGACTTCAAGAGACCCAGTACTTC.

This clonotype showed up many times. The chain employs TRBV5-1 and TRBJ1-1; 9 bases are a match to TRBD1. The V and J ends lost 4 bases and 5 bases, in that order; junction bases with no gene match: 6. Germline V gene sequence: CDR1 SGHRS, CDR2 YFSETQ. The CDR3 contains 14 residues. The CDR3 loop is CASSPGQGTTEAFF. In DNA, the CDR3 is TGCGCCAGCAGCCCGGGACAGGGCACAACTGAAGCTTTCTTT.

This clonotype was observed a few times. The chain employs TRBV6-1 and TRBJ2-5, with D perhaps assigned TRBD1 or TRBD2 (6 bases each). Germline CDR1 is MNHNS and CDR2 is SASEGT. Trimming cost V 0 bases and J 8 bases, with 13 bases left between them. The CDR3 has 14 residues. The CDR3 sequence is CASSEARGPSTQYF. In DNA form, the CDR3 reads TGTGCCAGCAGTGAAGCTCGGGGGCCGAGTACCCAGTACTTC.

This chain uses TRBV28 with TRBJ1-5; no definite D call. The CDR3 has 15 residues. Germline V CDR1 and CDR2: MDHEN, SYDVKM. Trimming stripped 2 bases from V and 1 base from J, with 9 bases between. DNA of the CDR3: TGTGCCAGCAGTTTAAGTGTGGGCAGCAATCAGCCCCAGCATTTT. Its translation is CASSLSVGSNQPQHF.

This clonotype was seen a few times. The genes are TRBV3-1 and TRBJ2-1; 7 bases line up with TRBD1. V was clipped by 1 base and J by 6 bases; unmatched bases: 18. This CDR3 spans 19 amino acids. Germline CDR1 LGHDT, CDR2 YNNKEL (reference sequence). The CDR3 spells CASSQAGRGTGVRSNEQFF. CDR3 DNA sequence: TGTGCCAGCAGCCAAGCGGGTCGGGGAACAGGGGTTAGGAGCAATGAGCAGTTCTTC.

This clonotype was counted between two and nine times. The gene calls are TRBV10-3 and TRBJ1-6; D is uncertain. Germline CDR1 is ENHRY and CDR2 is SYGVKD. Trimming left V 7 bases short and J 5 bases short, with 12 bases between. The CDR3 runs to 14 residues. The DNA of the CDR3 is TGTGCCATCAAAAAGGACGGAGATAATTCACCCCTCCACTTT. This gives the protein CAIKKDGDNSPLHF.

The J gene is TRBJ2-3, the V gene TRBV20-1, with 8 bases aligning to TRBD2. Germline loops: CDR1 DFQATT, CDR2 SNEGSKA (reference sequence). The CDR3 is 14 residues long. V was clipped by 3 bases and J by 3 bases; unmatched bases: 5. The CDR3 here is CSARASGRTDTQYF. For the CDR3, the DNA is TGCAGTGCTAGGGCTAGCGGGCGGACAGATACGCAGTATTTT.